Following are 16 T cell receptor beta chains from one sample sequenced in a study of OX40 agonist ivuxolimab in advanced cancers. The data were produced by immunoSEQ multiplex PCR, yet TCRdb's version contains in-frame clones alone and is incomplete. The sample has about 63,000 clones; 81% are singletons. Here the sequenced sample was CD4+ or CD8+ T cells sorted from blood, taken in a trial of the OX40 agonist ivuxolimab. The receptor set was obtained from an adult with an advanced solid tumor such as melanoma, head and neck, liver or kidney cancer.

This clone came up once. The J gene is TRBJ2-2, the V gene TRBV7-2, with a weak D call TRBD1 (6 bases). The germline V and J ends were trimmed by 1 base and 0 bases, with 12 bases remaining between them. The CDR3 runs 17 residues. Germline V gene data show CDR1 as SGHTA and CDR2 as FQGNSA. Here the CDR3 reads CASSLGHGTTNTGELFF. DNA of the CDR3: TGTGCCAGCAGCTTAGGACACGGGACAACGAACACCGGGGAGCTGTTTTTT. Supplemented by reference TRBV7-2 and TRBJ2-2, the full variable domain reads GAGVSQSPSNKVTEKGKDVELRCDPISGHTALYWYRQSLGQGLEFLIYFQGNSAPDKSGLPSDRFSAERTGGSVSTLTIQRTQQEDSAVYLCASSLGHGTTNTGELFFGEGSRLTVL.

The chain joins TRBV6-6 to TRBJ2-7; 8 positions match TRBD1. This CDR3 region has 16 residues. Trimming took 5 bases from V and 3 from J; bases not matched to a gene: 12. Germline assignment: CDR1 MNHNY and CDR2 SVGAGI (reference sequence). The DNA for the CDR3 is TGTGCCAGCAGTCGAGGGACGGGACAGGAAGGCTACGAGCAGTACTTC. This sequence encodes CASSRGTGQEGYEQYF.

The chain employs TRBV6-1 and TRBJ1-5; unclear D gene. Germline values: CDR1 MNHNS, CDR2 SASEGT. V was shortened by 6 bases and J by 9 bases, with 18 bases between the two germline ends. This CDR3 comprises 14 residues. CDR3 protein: CASSQQRNMGPQHF. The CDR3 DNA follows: TGTGCCAGCAGCCAACAGAGGAACATGGGGCCCCAGCATTTT.

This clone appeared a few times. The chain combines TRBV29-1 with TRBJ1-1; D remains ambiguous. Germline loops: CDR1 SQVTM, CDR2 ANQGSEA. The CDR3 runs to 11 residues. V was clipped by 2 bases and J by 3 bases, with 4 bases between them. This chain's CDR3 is CSVEPDTEAFF. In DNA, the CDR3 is TGCAGCGTTGAACCAGACACTGAAGCTTTCTTT.

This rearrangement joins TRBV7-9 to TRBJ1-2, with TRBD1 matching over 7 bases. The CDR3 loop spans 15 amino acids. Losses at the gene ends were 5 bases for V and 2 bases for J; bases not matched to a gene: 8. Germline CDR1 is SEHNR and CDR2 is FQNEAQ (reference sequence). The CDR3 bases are TGTGCCAGCAGCCCCGCGAGGGGACAGAACTATGGCTACACCTTC. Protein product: CASSPARGQNYGYTF. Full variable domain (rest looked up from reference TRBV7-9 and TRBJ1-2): DTGVSQNPRHKITKRGQNVTFRCDPISEHNRLYWYRQTLGQGPEFLTYFQNEAQLEKSRLLSDRFSAERPKGSFSTLEIQRTEQGDSAMYLCASSPARGQNYGYTFGSGTRLTVV.

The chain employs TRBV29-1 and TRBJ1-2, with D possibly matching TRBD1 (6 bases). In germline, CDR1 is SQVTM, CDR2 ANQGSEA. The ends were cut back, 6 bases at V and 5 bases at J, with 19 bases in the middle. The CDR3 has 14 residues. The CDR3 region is CSVPREQGSYGYTF. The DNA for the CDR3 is TGCAGCGTCCCCCGGGAACAGGGATCGTATGGCTACACCTTC.

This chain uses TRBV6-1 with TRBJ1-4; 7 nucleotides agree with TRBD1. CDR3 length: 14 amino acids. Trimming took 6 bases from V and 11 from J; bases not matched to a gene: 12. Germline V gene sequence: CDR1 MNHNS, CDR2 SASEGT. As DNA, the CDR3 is TGTGCCAGCAGCCAGGACAGGCGACTAGGGAAACTGTTTTTT. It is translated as CASSQDRRLGKLFF.

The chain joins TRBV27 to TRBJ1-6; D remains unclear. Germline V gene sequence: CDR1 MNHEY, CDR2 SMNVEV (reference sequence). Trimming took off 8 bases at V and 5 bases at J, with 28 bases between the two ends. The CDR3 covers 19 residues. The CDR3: CASSNRADWPILNNSPLHF. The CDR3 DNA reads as TGTGCCAGCTCCAATAGGGCAGATTGGCCCATTTTAAATAATTCACCCCTCCACTTT.

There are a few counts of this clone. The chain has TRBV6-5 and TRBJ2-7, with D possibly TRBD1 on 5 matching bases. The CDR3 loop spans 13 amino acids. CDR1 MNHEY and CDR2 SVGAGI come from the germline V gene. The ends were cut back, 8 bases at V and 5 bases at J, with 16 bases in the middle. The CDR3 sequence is CASGARVRHEQYF. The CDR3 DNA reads TGTGCCAGCGGGGCGAGAGTTCGGCACGAGCAGTACTTC.

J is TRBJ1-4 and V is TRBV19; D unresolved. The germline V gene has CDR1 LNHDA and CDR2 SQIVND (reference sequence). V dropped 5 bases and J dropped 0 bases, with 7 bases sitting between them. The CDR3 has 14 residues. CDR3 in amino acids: CASSPGTTNEKLFF. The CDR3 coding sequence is TGTGCCAGTAGTCCCGGAACAACTAATGAAAAACTGTTTTTT.

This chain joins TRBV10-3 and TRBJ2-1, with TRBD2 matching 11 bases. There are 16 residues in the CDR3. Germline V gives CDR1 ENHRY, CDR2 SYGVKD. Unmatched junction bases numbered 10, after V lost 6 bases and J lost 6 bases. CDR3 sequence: CAISYGGLADSNEQFF. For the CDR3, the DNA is TGTGCCATCAGCTACGGGGGACTAGCGGATTCCAATGAGCAGTTCTTC.

This CDR3 is CASIGTSGTYEQYF. DNA of the CDR3: TGTGCCAGCATAGGGACTAGCGGAACCTACGAGCAGTACTTC. The chain joins TRBV6-5 to TRBJ2-7; 11 nucleotides line up with TRBD2. J gave up 2 bases and V 7 bases, and 4 bases lay outside the gene matches. The CDR3 is 14 residues long. Germline V gene sequence: CDR1 MNHEY, CDR2 SVGAGI.

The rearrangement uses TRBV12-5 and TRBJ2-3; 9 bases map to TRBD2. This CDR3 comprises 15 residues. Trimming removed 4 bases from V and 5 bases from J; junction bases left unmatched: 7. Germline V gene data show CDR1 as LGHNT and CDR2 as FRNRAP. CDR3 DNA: TGTGCTAGTGGTTCCAGCGGGGGGCACGTAGATACGCAGTATTTT. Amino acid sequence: CASGSSGGHVDTQYF.

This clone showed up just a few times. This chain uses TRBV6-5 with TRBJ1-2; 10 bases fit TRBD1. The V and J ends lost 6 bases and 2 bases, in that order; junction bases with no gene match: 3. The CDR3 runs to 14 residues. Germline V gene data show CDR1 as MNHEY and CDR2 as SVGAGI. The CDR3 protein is CASRRDRGNYGYTF. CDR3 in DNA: TGTGCCAGCAGGCGGGACAGGGGAAACTATGGCTACACCTTC.

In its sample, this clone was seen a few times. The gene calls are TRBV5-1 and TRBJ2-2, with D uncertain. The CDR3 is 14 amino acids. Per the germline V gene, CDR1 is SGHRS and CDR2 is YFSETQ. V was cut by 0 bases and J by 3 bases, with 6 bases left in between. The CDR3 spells CASSLGSYTGELFF. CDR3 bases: TGCGCCAGCAGCTTGGGGTCATACACCGGGGAGCTGTTTTTT.

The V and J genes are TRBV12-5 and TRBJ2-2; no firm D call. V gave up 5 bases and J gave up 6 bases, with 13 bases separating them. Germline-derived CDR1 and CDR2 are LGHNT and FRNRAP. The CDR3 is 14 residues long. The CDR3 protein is CASGIGNFAGELFF. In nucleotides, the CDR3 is TGTGCTAGTGGTATAGGTAATTTCGCCGGGGAGCTGTTTTTT.